The source of this TCR beta chain is a study of spatial heterogeneity in lung cancer. Notes on the study in general: How many expanded intratumoral alpha and beta TCRs were present tracked the tumor mutation count, which was a count of nonsynonymous mutations.

TCRdb recomputed calls from the 5' RACE reads with MiXCR, one row per CDR3 protein. The table lists over 9,000 distinct CDR3 sequences, roughly an eighth of them singletons. About this clonotype itself: What it binds is not known.

Time point in this sample: sample taken at primary tumor resection. This receptor was obtained from a male donor with early-stage non-small cell lung cancer. This specimen consisted of lung tumor tissue, obtained at surgery.

In nucleotides, the CDR3 is TGTGCCAGCAGCGTAGGGGACCTCACTGAAGCTTTCTTT. It encodes CASSVGDLTEAFF. V usage is TRBV9 and J usage is TRBJ1-1, with TRBD1 as a possible D gene (5 bases). Trimming removed 0 bases from V and 4 bases from J, with 7 bases in between. The CDR3 spans 13 residues. Germline values: CDR1 SGDLS, CDR2 YYNGEE.